This TCR beta chain was obtained from a study of OX40 agonist ivuxolimab in advanced cancers. Study context: In three patients, partial responses were observed, one with hepatocellular carcinoma and two with cutaneous melanoma.

Profiling relied on immunoSEQ multiplex PCR, and the TCRdb table lists in-frame clones only, not all of them. The sample yields roughly 76,000 clones, roughly 82% seen once. The CDR3 length is 16 residues. The J segment lost 4 bases and the V segment lost 2 bases, leaving 10 bases of the junction unmatched. The germline V gene has CDR1 SGHTA and CDR2 FQGNSA. The genes are TRBV7-2 and TRBJ2-7; 8 bases line up with TRBD2. Sequenced material: CD4+ or CD8+ T cells sorted from blood, taken in a trial of the OX40 agonist ivuxolimab. The TCR was taken from an adult with an advanced solid tumor such as melanoma, head and neck, liver or kidney cancer. In DNA, the CDR3 is TGTGCCAGCAGCTTATCTCCGCGGGGGGCCGCGTACGAGCAGTACTTC. Translated: CASSLSPRGAAYEQYF.